A selection of T cell receptor beta chains follows, all from one sample in a study of T cells in Graves' hyperthyroidism and ophthalmopathy. TCRdb redid the calling of the multiplex PCR reads with MiXCR, one entry per CDR3 protein. The sample carries 300,000 to 350,000 distinct CDR3 sequences, approximately 22% recorded once. The sample consisted of blood. The receptors originated from a woman between 45 and 60 years old with Graves' hyperthyroidism. Both conserved end residues are part of each CDR3. D genes are given only for firm matches. Size is omitted from some rows. Given values are once, few, many or a class for expanded clones.

abundance	v_gene	d_gene	len	j_gene	CDR3aa	CDR3nt
.	TRBV11-2	.	13	TRBJ1-4	CASSFGGNEKLFF	TGTGCCAGCAGCTTCGGGGGAAATGAAAAACTGTTTTTT
many	TRBV2	.	16	TRBJ2-3	CASVGGRGTSTDTQYF	TGTGCCAGCGTTGGGGGGCGGGGGACCTCCACAGATACGCAGTATTTT
many	TRBV5-1	.	16	TRBJ1-5	CASSPTTGESSQPQHF	TGCGCCAGCAGCCCGACGACGGGAGAATCAAGCCAGCCCCAGCATTTT
many	TRBV20-1	.	13	TRBJ1-1	CSARVGTYTEAFF	TGCAGTGCTAGAGTTGGGACCTACACTGAAGCTTTCTTT
many	TRBV2	.	14	TRBJ2-2	CASSIDGNTGELFF	TGTGCCAGCAGTATAGACGGGAACACCGGGGAGCTGTTTTTT
many	TRBV18	TRBD2	18	TRBJ2-5	CASSPRTSGRTYQETQYF	TGTGCCAGCTCACCGAGGACTAGCGGGAGGACCTACCAAGAGACCCAGTACTTC
.	TRBV6-1	TRBD1	15	TRBJ1-5	CASSGKTGGRQPQHF	TGTGCCAGCAGTGGAAAGACAGGGGGTCGACAGCCCCAGCATTTT
many	TRBV27	.	13	TRBJ1-2	CASSLGQRYGYTF	TGTGCCAGCAGTTTAGGACAGAGATATGGCTACACCTTC
many	TRBV3-1	TRBD1	15	TRBJ2-3	CASSGTGHPTDTQYF	TGTGCCAGCAGCGGGACAGGACACCCCACAGATACGCAGTATTTT
once	TRBV5-8	TRBD1	16	TRBJ2-1	CASSPGTGVTLNEQFF	TGTGCCAGCAGTCCCGGGACAGGGGTAACCCTCAATGAGCAGTTCTTC
.	TRBV20-1	TRBD1	15	TRBJ1-1	CSARDRTGVLGEAFF	TGCAGTGCTAGAGACCGGACAGGGGTTTTGGGTGAAGCTTTCTTT
once	TRBV6-5	.	14	TRBJ2-5	CASSIQAPQETQYF	TGTGCCAGCAGTATACAGGCGCCGCAAGAGACCCAGTACTTC
many	TRBV7-7	.	14	TRBJ2-1	CASSLGAGKLEQFF	TGTGCTAGCAGCTTAGGGGCGGGGAAGCTTGAGCAGTTCTTC
few	TRBV9	TRBD2	12	TRBJ2-7	CASSSSGVQQYF	TGTGCCAGCAGCTCCAGCGGGGTTCAGCAGTACTTC
few	TRBV6-5	.	13	TRBJ1-5	CASSSLSNQPQHF	TGTGCCAGCAGTTCCTTGAGCAATCAGCCCCAGCATTTT
many	TRBV11-3	TRBD2	16	TRBJ2-3	CASSLGLAGASDTQYF	TGTGCCAGCAGCCTTGGACTAGCGGGAGCATCAGATACGCAGTATTTT
.	TRBV10-1	.	13	TRBJ2-4	CASSARGGNIQYF	TGCGCCAGCAGTGCCAGGGGAGGGAACATTCAGTACTTC
many	TRBV7-2	.	13	TRBJ2-3	CASSLGLSDTQYF	TGTGCCAGCAGCCTGGGACTTTCAGATACGCAGTATTTT
.	TRBV28	.	14	TRBJ2-2	CASRTTTNTGELFF	TGTGCCAGCAGGACAACAACGAACACCGGGGAGCTGTTTTTT
.	TRBV28	TRBD2	17	TRBJ2-3	CASRPTSGGAGRDTQYF	TGTGCCAGCAGGCCGACTAGCGGGGGGGCCGGTAGAGATACGCAGTATTTT
many	TRBV15	TRBD1	15	TRBJ1-2	CATSRDSGTDYGYTF	TGTGCCACCAGCAGAGATTCCGGGACAGATTATGGCTACACCTTC
many	TRBV2	TRBD1	13	TRBJ1-1	CARQGSGNTEAFF	TGTGCCCGACAGGGCTCGGGGAACACTGAAGCTTTCTTT
many	TRBV20-1	.	13	TRBJ1-1	CSARATVNTEAFF	TGCAGTGCCAGAGCAACAGTGAACACTGAAGCTTTCTTT
.	TRBV5-1	TRBD1	15	TRBJ1-6	CASSLTGLYNSPLHF	TGCGCCAGCAGCCTGACAGGGTTGTATAATTCACCCCTCCACTTT
.	TRBV6-2/TRBV6-3	TRBD2	17	TRBJ2-1	CASAGTSGKYSYNEQFF	TGTGCCAGCGCCGGGACTAGCGGCAAGTACTCCTACAATGAGCAGTTCTTC
many	TRBV3-1	.	14	TRBJ1-2	CASSQDRDRGGYTF	TGTGCCAGCAGCCAAGACCGGGACCGCGGTGGCTACACCTTC
.	TRBV18	.	15	TRBJ2-7	CASSPFHVRAKKQYF	TGTGCCAGCTCACCATTTCACGTGAGGGCCAAAAAGCAGTACTTC
few	TRBV11-2	TRBD1	17	TRBJ2-2	CASSLSGTGENTGELFF	TGTGCCAGCAGCTTGAGTGGGACAGGGGAAAACACCGGGGAGCTGTTTTTT
many	TRBV3-1	TRBD1	14	TRBJ1-2	CASSPRQGAYGYTF	TGTGCCAGCAGCCCCCGACAGGGGGCTTATGGCTACACCTTC
many	TRBV7-2	.	15	TRBJ2-3	CASSAQEGRTDTQYF	TGTGCCAGCAGTGCCCAGGAGGGTCGGACAGATACGCAGTATTTT
many	TRBV12-3/TRBV12-4	TRBD2	16	TRBJ2-5	CASSLGTSGNQETQYF	TGTGCCAGCAGTTTGGGGACTAGCGGGAACCAAGAGACCCAGTACTTC
few	TRBV20-1	TRBD1	13	TRBJ1-1	CSARDRGRNEAFF	TGCAGTGCTAGAGACAGGGGGCGTAATGAAGCTTTCTTT
.	TRBV4-1	.	15	TRBJ1-6	CASSQGSGMGSPLHF	TGCGCCAGCAGCCAAGGTTCCGGGATGGGTTCACCCCTCCACTTT
many	TRBV18	.	14	TRBJ1-1	CASSPQELNTEAFF	TGTGCCAGCTCACCACAGGAGTTGAACACTGAAGCTTTCTTT
.	TRBV6-2/TRBV6-3	TRBD2	13	TRBJ2-1	CASRLAGEGEQFF	TGTGCCAGCAGACTAGCGGGAGAAGGTGAGCAGTTCTTC
.	TRBV5-1	TRBD2	16	TRBJ2-3	CASSVGVAGSTDTQYF	TGCGCCAGCAGCGTCGGAGTAGCGGGAAGCACAGATACGCAGTATTTT
few	TRBV28	TRBD2	18	TRBJ2-5	CASSPSGLAGAGKETQYF	TGTGCCAGCAGTCCCTCGGGACTAGCGGGAGCGGGAAAAGAGACCCAGTACTTC
.	TRBV10-2	.	12	TRBJ1-1	CASTGMNTEAFF	TGCGCCAGCACAGGAATGAACACTGAAGCTTTCTTT
.	TRBV2	TRBD1	14	TRBJ2-7	CASSAWTGAREQYF	TGTGCCAGCAGTGCCTGGACAGGGGCCCGCGAGCAGTACTTC
many	TRBV12-3/TRBV12-4	.	16	TRBJ2-5	CASSPVTGTLQETQYF	TGTGCCAGCAGCCCCGTCACGGGGACACTTCAAGAGACCCAGTACTTC
many	TRBV20-1	TRBD1	13	TRBJ1-5	CSAIRQGEQPQHF	TGCAGTGCGATTAGACAGGGAGAGCAGCCCCAGCATTTT
many	TRBV5-1	.	15	TRBJ2-7	CASSRDGTASYEQYF	TGCGCCAGCAGCCGGGATGGGACTGCGTCCTACGAGCAGTACTTC
many	TRBV7-2	.	15	TRBJ2-3	CASSSGLPITDTQYF	TGTGCCAGCAGCTCAGGACTACCCATCACAGATACGCAGTATTTT
few	TRBV28	.	17	TRBJ2-6	CASSFPGRGTGANVLTF	TGTGCCAGCAGTTTCCCAGGGAGAGGTACTGGGGCCAACGTCCTGACTTTC
.	TRBV2	.	13	TRBJ1-4	CASTPGNNEKLFF	TGTGCCAGCACCCCAGGCAATAATGAAAAACTGTTTTTT
many	TRBV28	.	14	TRBJ1-5	CASISNRRNQPQHF	TGTGCCAGCATAAGTAACCGACGCAATCAGCCCCAGCATTTT
many	TRBV7-8	.	13	TRBJ1-1	CASSSEVNTEAFF	TGTGCCAGCAGCTCGGAAGTAAACACTGAAGCTTTCTTT
many	TRBV5-1	.	17	TRBJ1-1	CASSLTAGHAMNTEAFF	TGCGCCAGCAGCTTAACTGCAGGACATGCCATGAACACTGAAGCTTTCTTT
.	TRBV10-1	TRBD2	14	TRBJ2-1	CASRQAGPGDEQFF	TGCGCCAGCAGGCAAGCGGGGCCCGGCGATGAGCAGTTCTTC
.	TRBV12-3/TRBV12-4	.	16	TRBJ2-3	CASSFAPGGTTDTQYF	TGTGCCAGCAGTTTTGCCCCCGGAGGGACCACAGATACGCAGTATTTT
few	TRBV25-1	TRBD1	15	TRBJ2-7	CASSEFRQGMYEQYF	TGTGCCAGCAGTGAATTCCGACAGGGAATGTACGAGCAGTACTTC
many	TRBV20-1	.	13	TRBJ1-5	CSASTRSNQPQHF	TGCAGTGCTAGTACGAGAAGCAATCAGCCCCAGCATTTT
many	TRBV29-1	TRBD2	14	TRBJ2-1	CSVDREGRYNEQFF	TGCAGCGTTGACCGGGAGGGTCGTTACAATGAGCAGTTCTTC